What follows are 12 T cell receptor beta chains derived from one specimen sequenced in a study of CDR3 diversity in severe acne. TCRdb passed the PCR reads through MiXCR, listing each CDR3 protein once. The repertoire holds more than 80,000 distinct CDR3 sequences, with 45% to 50% as singletons. The sample comprised blood. The receptor set was obtained from a male donor with severe acne vulgaris.

This chain joins TRBV10-3 and TRBJ1-2; unclear D gene. CDR1 is ENHRY, CDR2 SYGVKD, per germline. Trimming cost V 4 bases and J 2 bases, with 11 bases left between them. This CDR3 spans 14 amino acids. CDR3 sequence (DNA): TGTGCCATCAGTGGTGAACCTGTCAACTATGGCTACACCTTC. Translating gives CAISGEPVNYGYTF.

DNA for the CDR3: TGTGCCATCAGTGGTGACAGGAGTAATCAGCCCCAGCATTTT. Protein sequence: CAISGDRSNQPQHF. The V gene is TRBV10-3, the J gene TRBJ1-5; possibly TRBD1 for D (6 bases). The V gene lost 4 bases and the J gene lost 4 bases, with 11 bases spanning the gap. The CDR3 has 14 amino acids. CDR1 is ENHRY and CDR2 is SYGVKD in the germline V gene.

This chain connects TRBV2 to TRBJ2-3, with a possible D match to TRBD1 (6 bases). V was clipped by 3 bases and J by 7 bases, with 11 bases between them. Germline V gene data show CDR1 as SNHLY and CDR2 as FYNNEI. CDR3 length equals 13 residues. CDR3 coding DNA: TGTGCCAGCAGTGAGCCGGGGACAAATACGCAGTATTTT. It encodes CASSEPGTNTQYF.

This clonotype appeared many times. The rearrangement joins TRBV30 to TRBJ1-5, with 9 nucleotides matching TRBD1. This CDR3 spans 14 amino acids. The V segment lost 3 bases and the J segment 6 bases; nucleotides outside the gene matches: 6. The germline gives CDR1 GTSNPN, CDR2 SVGIG (reference sequence). CDR3 protein: CAWSAGQGTQPQHF. The CDR3 nucleotides are TGTGCCTGGAGCGCAGGACAGGGGACTCAGCCCCAGCATTTT.

At least ten counts were recorded for this clonotype. The chain recombines TRBV19 with TRBJ1-4, with D hard to call. From germline, CDR1 is LNHDA and CDR2 SQIVND (reference sequence). This CDR3 spans 16 amino acids. Trimming removed 2 bases from V and 1 base from J, with 11 bases in between. The CDR3 spells CASSINVGLTNEKLFF. The CDR3 DNA is TGTGCCAGTAGTATAAACGTAGGGTTAACTAATGAAAAACTGTTTTTT.

The table lists this clonotype with a few counts. The junction does not match germline at one end; this may be a read error. The chain employs TRBV10-3 and TRBJ1-1; D not resolved. CDR3 length: 13 amino acids. Germline-derived CDR1 and CDR2 are ENHRY and SYGVKD. The CDR3 nucleotides read TGTGCCATCAGTTTACAGATGAACACTGGAGCTTTCTTT. As protein: CAISLQMNTGAFF.

As concerns this clonotype: This may arise from a read error, as a much more abundant clone is one base away. CDR3 sequence reads: CASSHGTATQETLYF. CDR3 in DNA: TGTGCCAGCAGCCACGGGACAGCCACCCAAGAGACCCTGTACTTC. The chain has TRBV5-6 and TRBJ2-5, with 7 bases that match TRBD1. This CDR3 is 15 amino acids long. The germline V gene has CDR1 SGHDT and CDR2 YYEEEE.

This clonotype was observed a few times. For the CDR3, the DNA is TGTGCCAGCCTAAGCGGGAAGAGCCAAGAGACCCAGTACTTC. Protein: CASLSGKSQETQYF. The chain links TRBV2 to TRBJ2-5; TRBD2 agrees at 7 bases. The junction had 7 bases not matched to a gene; V was cut back by 8 bases and J by 1 base. The CDR3 length is 14 residues. From germline, CDR1 is SNHLY and CDR2 FYNNEI.

This clonotype was seen ten or more times. The V call is TRBV24-1, the J call TRBJ2-1; TRBD1 agrees at 9 bases. The germline CDR1 and CDR2 sequences are KGHDR and SFDVKD. V shed 1 base and J 5 bases; nucleotides not matched to a gene: 5. CDR3 length: 16 amino acids. In DNA form, the CDR3 reads TGTGCCACCAGTGATTTAGGGACAGGGATTCACAATGAGCAGTTCTTC. Amino acid sequence: CATSDLGTGIHNEQFF.

The genes are TRBV29-1 and TRBJ2-7; 9 bases are a match to TRBD2. Germline trimming cut 6 bases from V and 6 bases from J; bases unmatched to any gene: 15. There are 15 residues in the CDR3. Germline loops: CDR1 SQVTM, CDR2 ANQGSEA. CDR3 DNA sequence: TGCAGCGTGGCCCTGACTAGCGGAGGAGATGGCGAGCAGTACTTC. Translating it yields CSVALTSGGDGEQYF.

This chain joins TRBV10-3 and TRBJ2-7; the D gene could be TRBD1 or TRBD2 (5 bases each). The CDR3 sequence is 14 residues long. The germline gives CDR1 ENHRY, CDR2 SYGVKD. The V gene lost 2 bases and the J gene lost 0 bases, with 8 bases spanning the gap. DNA of the CDR3: TGTGCCATCAGTGAGCCAGGGAGCTCCTACGAGCAGTACTTC. Its translation: CAISEPGSSYEQYF.

V usage is TRBV2 and J usage is TRBJ1-6; the D gene is possibly TRBD1 (6 bases). The germline CDR1 and CDR2 sequences are SNHLY and FYNNEI. V lost 8 bases and J 15 bases, leaving 14 bases between the germline ends. The CDR3 is 11 residues long. For the CDR3, the DNA is TGTGCCAGCCTAGACAGGATAAGCCTCCACTTT. Translation: CASLDRISLHF.